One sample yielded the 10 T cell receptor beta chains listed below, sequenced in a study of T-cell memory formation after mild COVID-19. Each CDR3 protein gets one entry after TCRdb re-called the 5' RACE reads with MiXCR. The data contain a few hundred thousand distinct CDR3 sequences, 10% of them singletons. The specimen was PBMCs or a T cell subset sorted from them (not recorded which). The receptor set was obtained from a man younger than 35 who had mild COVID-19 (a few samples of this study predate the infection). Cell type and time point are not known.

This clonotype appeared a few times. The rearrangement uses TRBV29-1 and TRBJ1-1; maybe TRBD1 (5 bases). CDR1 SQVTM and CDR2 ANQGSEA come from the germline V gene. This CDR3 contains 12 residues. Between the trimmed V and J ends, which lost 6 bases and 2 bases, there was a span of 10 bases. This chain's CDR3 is CSVSGDNTEAFF. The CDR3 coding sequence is TGCAGCGTCTCGGGGGATAACACTGAAGCTTTCTTT.

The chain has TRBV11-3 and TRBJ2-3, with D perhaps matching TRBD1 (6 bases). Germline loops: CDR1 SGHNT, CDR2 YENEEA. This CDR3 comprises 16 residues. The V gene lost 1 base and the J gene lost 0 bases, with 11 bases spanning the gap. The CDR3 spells CASSLGGQTSTDTQYF. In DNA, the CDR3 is TGTGCCAGCAGCTTAGGGGGGCAGACGAGCACAGATACGCAGTATTTT.

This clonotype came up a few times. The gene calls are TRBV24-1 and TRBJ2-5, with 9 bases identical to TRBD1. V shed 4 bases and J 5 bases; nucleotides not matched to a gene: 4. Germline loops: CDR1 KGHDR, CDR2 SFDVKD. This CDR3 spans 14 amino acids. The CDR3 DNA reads TGTGCCACCAGTGAAACAGGGGGCGCGGAGACCCAGTACTTC. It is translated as CATSETGGAETQYF.

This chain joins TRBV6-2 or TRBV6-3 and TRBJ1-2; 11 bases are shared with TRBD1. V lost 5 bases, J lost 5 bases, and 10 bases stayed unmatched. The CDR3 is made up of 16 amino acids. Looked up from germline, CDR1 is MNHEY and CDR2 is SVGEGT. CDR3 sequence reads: CASSPTRTGGGYGYTF. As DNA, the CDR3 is TGTGCCAGCAGTCCTACCCGGACAGGGGGCGGATATGGCTACACCTTC.

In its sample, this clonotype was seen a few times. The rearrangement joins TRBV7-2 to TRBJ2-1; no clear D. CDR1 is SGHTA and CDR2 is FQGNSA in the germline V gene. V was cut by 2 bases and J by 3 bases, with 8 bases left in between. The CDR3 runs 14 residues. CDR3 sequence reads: CASSLRVRYNEQFF. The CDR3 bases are TGTGCCAGCAGCTTACGGGTTCGCTACAATGAGCAGTTCTTC. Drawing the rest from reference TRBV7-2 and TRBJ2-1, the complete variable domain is GAGVSQSPSNKVTEKGKDVELRCDPISGHTALYWYRQSLGQGLEFLIYFQGNSAPDKSGLPSDRFSAERTGGSVSTLTIQRTQQEDSAVYLCASSLRVRYNEQFFGPGTRLTVL.

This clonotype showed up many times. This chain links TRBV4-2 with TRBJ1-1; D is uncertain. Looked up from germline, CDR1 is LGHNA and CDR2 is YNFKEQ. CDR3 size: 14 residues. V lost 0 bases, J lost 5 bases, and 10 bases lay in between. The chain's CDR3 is CASSQDSTATEAFF. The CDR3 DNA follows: TGTGCCAGCAGCCAAGATTCTACTGCTACTGAAGCTTTCTTT.

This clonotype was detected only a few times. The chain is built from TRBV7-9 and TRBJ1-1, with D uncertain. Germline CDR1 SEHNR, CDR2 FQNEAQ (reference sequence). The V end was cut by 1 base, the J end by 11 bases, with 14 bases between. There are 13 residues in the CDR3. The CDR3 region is CASSLEDGRRAFF. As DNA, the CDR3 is TGTGCCAGCAGCTTAGAGGACGGGAGGCGTGCTTTCTTT.

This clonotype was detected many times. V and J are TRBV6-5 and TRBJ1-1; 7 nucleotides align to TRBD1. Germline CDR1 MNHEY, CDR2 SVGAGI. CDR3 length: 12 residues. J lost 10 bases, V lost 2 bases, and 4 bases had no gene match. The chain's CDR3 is CASSYRGLRAFF. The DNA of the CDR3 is TGTGCCAGCAGTTACAGGGGGCTTAGAGCTTTCTTT.

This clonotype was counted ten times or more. The CDR3 sequence is CASSLGQPQHF. The DNA for the CDR3 is TGTGCCAGCAGTTTGGGTCAGCCCCAGCATTTT. The V gene is TRBV12-3 or TRBV12-4, the J gene TRBJ1-5, with no clear D. Trimming removed 3 bases at V and 6 bases at J, with 3 bases between. The CDR3 has 11 residues.

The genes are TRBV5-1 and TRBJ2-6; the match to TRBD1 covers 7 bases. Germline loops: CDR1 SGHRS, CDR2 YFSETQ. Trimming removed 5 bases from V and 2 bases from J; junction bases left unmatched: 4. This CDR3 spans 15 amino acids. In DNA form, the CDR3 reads TGCGCCAGCAGTTGGACAGGCCCTGGGGCCAACGTCCTGACTTTC. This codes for CASSWTGPGANVLTF.